The clone carrying this T cell receptor (beta chain) was observed a handful of times. Its antigen is not identified. This sample is drawn from a study of response to subunit inactivated influenza vaccine. TCRdb reprocessed the RT-PCR reads with MiXCR, giving one entry per CDR3 protein. Of approximately 520,000 distinct CDR3 sequences in the sample, approximately 15% were seen once. Overall study results and limits: The authors offered the suggestion that each seasonal influenza vaccination recruits few new T cells.

The sample was CD4+ T cells sorted from PBMCs, taken less than 30 months after vaccination. The clonotype comes from a man between 50 and 69 years old who received an inactivated influenza vaccine.

The DNA of the CDR3 is TGCAGTGCCACCCCAGGACAGGGGATGAACACTGAAGCTTTCTTT. As protein: CSATPGQGMNTEAFF. V is TRBV20-1 and J is TRBJ1-1, with 9 bases fitting TRBD1. The junction had 8 bases not matched to a gene; V was cut back by 6 bases and J by 0 bases. The CDR3 runs to 15 residues. The germline CDR1 and CDR2 sequences are DFQATT and SNEGSKA (reference sequence).